This T cell receptor beta chain was captured in a study of blood T cell repertoires in COVID-19. The repertoire was sequenced with immunoSEQ multiplex PCR; TCRdb's copy has only in-frame clones and lacks some. The repertoire holds 130,000 or so clones, with 86% as singletons. The origin of this receptor is an older woman with acute or convalescent COVID-19. The sequenced sample consisted of peripheral blood.

CDR3 DNA sequence: TGCGCCAGCAGCCTAGGACAGTACGAGCAGTACTTC. Protein: CASSLGQYEQYF. This chain links TRBV10-2 with TRBJ2-7; a possible D gene is TRBD1 (6 bases). From germline, CDR1 is WSHSY and CDR2 SAAADI. V gave up 6 bases and J gave up 4 bases, with 10 bases separating them. The CDR3 spans 12 residues.